Following are 27 T cell receptor beta chains from one sample sequenced in a study of response to subunit inactivated influenza vaccine. TCRdb recomputed calls from the RT-PCR reads with MiXCR, one row per CDR3 protein. The sample lists 500,000 to 700,000 distinct CDR3 sequences, roughly a quarter occurring once. This sample was shared with a second study, whose subject was T cells expressing NK-cell markers. As that report states: Researchers built TCR beta cDNA using 5'RACE template switching with UMIs.

Sample: CD4+ T cells sorted from PBMCs, taken approximately 12 days after vaccination. These receptors were collected from a man aged 50 or older who received an inactivated influenza vaccine.

The chain links TRBV4-2 to TRBJ2-3, with D hard to call. Between the trimmed V and J ends, which lost 0 bases and 0 bases, there was a span of 7 bases. Germline lookup yields CDR1 LGHNA and CDR2 YNFKEQ. The CDR3 has 15 amino acids. The CDR3 region has the DNA TGTGCCAGCAGCCAAGACCAGATTAGCACAGATACGCAGTATTTT. It translates to CASSQDQISTDTQYF.

The chain is built from TRBV2 and TRBJ2-7; D unclear. The CDR3 is 11 amino acids. Germline CDR1 and CDR2: SNHLY and FYNNEI. The CDR3 sequence: CATAVGYEQYF. As DNA, the CDR3 is TGTGCTACAGCAGTGGGATACGAGCAGTACTTC.

The table lists this clonotype with many counts. The chain is built from TRBV12-3 or TRBV12-4 and TRBJ2-2; TRBD1 matches at 8 bases. The CDR3 length is 14 residues. V gave up 6 bases and J gave up 5 bases; unmatched junction bases: 5. Written as DNA, the CDR3 is TGTGCCAGCAGCCCGGGACAGGCGACCGGGGAGCTGTTTTTT. This encodes CASSPGQATGELFF.

This clonotype was seen a few times. This rearrangement joins TRBV29-1 to TRBJ2-7; 7 bases align to TRBD1. The CDR3 loop spans 12 amino acids. V was clipped by 7 bases and J by 5 bases; unmatched bases: 8. From germline, CDR1 is SQVTM and CDR2 ANQGSEA. The CDR3 here is CSALQGIHEQYF. CDR3 bases: TGCAGCGCCCTACAGGGGATCCACGAGCAGTACTTC.

The rearrangement joins TRBV20-1 to TRBJ2-1, with 9 bases lining up with TRBD2. The germline CDR1 and CDR2 sequences are DFQATT and SNEGSKA (reference sequence). J was trimmed by 7 bases and V by 1 base; bases with no gene match: 11. CDR3 length equals 16 residues. The CDR3 here is CSARVLAGAARNEQFF. The CDR3 DNA is TGCAGTGCTAGAGTCTTAGCGGGAGCCGCTCGGAATGAGCAGTTCTTC.

This chain connects TRBV7-2 to TRBJ1-6; the D gene is possibly TRBD1 (6 bases). Trimming removed 1 base from V and 9 bases from J, with 10 bases in between. The CDR3 consists of 14 residues. The germline gives CDR1 SGHTA, CDR2 FQGNSA. CDR3 loop: CASSLGAGVSPLHF. CDR3 DNA: TGTGCCAGCAGCTTAGGGGCAGGGGTTTCACCCCTCCACTTT. Full variable domain (rest looked up from reference TRBV7-2 and TRBJ1-6): GAGVSQSPSNKVTEKGKDVELRCDPISGHTALYWYRQSLGQGLEFLIYFQGNSAPDKSGLPSDRFSAERTGGSVSTLTIQRTQQEDSAVYLCASSLGAGVSPLHFGNGTRLTVT.

This chain links TRBV7-2 with TRBJ2-1, with TRBD2 matching over 9 bases. CDR1 and CDR2 (germline): SGHTA, FQGNSA. The CDR3 extends over 14 amino acids. V lost 6 bases and J lost 9; bases outside the gene matches: 9. The CDR3 DNA reads as TGTGCCAGCAGAACTTCTAGCGGGGTTGTTGAGCAGTTCTTC. Amino acid sequence: CASRTSSGVVEQFF.

The rearrangement joins TRBV3-1 to TRBJ2-1, with TRBD2 matching over 8 bases. The CDR3 is 15 amino acids. Germline trimming cut 4 bases from V and 4 bases from J; bases unmatched to any gene: 6. Per the germline V gene, CDR1 is LGHDT and CDR2 is YNNKEL (reference sequence). The CDR3 nucleotides are TGTGCCAGCAGCCTATCCCCTAGCGGGTACAATGAGCAGTTCTTC. The encoded protein is CASSLSPSGYNEQFF.

This clonotype appeared a few times. The chain carries TRBV20-1 and TRBJ2-1; 14 nucleotides line up with TRBD2. Germline CDR1 is DFQATT and CDR2 is SNEGSKA (reference sequence). The V and J ends lost 6 bases and 5 bases, in that order; junction bases with no gene match: 9. This CDR3 has 16 residues. The CDR3 DNA sequence: TGCAGTGCCCCGGGGGGACTAGCGGGAGACCACAATGAGCAGTTCTTC. Translation gives CSAPGGLAGDHNEQFF.

This clonotype was counted a few times. The genes are TRBV4-2 and TRBJ2-7; D is unclear. V was cut by 0 bases and J by 0 bases, with 9 bases left in between. The CDR3 covers 15 residues. Per the germline V gene, CDR1 is LGHNA and CDR2 is YNFKEQ. CDR3 bases: TGTGCCAGCAGCCAAGAACCGGGCCGCTCCTACGAGCAGTACTTC. This codes for CASSQEPGRSYEQYF.

The sample holds a few counts of this clonotype. The genes are TRBV5-1 and TRBJ2-5; TRBD1 matches at 11 bases. The V gene end was trimmed by 0 bases and the J gene end by 1 base; junction bases not matched to a gene: 2. Germline CDR1 SGHRS, CDR2 YFSETQ. The CDR3 length is 16 residues. The chain's CDR3 is CASSLAGTGGQETQYF. CDR3 nucleotide sequence: TGCGCCAGCAGCTTGGCCGGGACAGGGGGCCAAGAGACCCAGTACTTC.

This clonotype has only a few counts. The rearrangement links TRBV20-1 to TRBJ2-7; D is possibly TRBD1 (5 bases). From germline, CDR1 is DFQATT and CDR2 SNEGSKA (reference sequence). The V and J ends lost 5 bases and 0 bases respectively, with 14 bases between them. The CDR3 sequence is 14 residues long. The CDR3 loop reads CSALGHSSSYEQYF. CDR3 bases: TGCAGTGCTTTAGGACATTCGAGCTCCTACGAGCAGTACTTC.

The gene calls are TRBV20-1 and TRBJ2-7; unclear D gene. From germline, CDR1 is DFQATT and CDR2 SNEGSKA (reference sequence). CDR3 length equals 11 residues. The V end was cut by 3 bases, the J end by 4 bases, with 7 bases between. The CDR3 loop is CSARNNYEQYF. The CDR3 DNA follows: TGCAGTGCTAGGAACAATTACGAGCAGTACTTC.

The chain carries TRBV27 and TRBJ2-1, with D hard to call. This CDR3 contains 15 residues. The ends were cut back, 6 bases at V and 9 bases at J, with 21 bases in the middle. Germline lookup yields CDR1 MNHEY and CDR2 SMNVEV (reference sequence). The CDR3 DNA is TGTGCCAGCAGACCCTACACGGTAGAGTCGGGTGAGCAGTTCTTC. Its translation: CASRPYTVESGEQFF.

The chain employs TRBV10-3 and TRBJ1-1, with TRBD1 matching over 9 bases. The CDR3 is 16 residues long. CDR1 and CDR2 from the germline V gene are ENHRY and SYGVKD. V trimming: 6 bases; J trimming: 3 bases; junction bases outside the gene matches: 11. DNA of the CDR3: TGTGCCATCAGACATACAGGGGGCGGGTTGGACACTGAAGCTTTCTTT. Protein sequence: CAIRHTGGGLDTEAFF.

This sequence joins TRBV6-2 or TRBV6-3 and TRBJ2-1; 7 bases are a match to TRBD1. V was clipped by 6 bases and J by 3 bases; unmatched bases: 8. The CDR3 contains 15 residues. Germline V gives CDR1 MNHEY, CDR2 SVGEGT. The CDR3 region has the DNA TGTGCCAGCAGACTACTGACAGGGCGCTACAATGAGCAGTTCTTC. Translation gives CASRLLTGRYNEQFF.

The chain is built from TRBV7-9 and TRBJ2-1; 7 nucleotides match TRBD2. The germline CDR1 and CDR2 sequences are SEHNR and FQNEAQ (reference sequence). The CDR3 sequence is 16 residues long. J was trimmed by 3 bases and V by 5 bases; bases with no gene match: 10. The CDR3 loop reads CASSGEGRGNYNEQFF. For the CDR3, the DNA is TGTGCCAGCAGCGGCGAGGGGCGGGGGAACTACAATGAGCAGTTCTTC.

This chain links TRBV5-1 with TRBJ1-2, with 9 positions matching TRBD1. CDR1 SGHRS and CDR2 YFSETQ come from the germline V gene. The CDR3 loop spans 13 amino acids. Germline trimming cut 6 bases from V and 5 bases from J; bases unmatched to any gene: 5. The CDR3, as DNA: TGCGCCAGCAAAAGGACAGGGGATTATGGCTACACCTTC. Protein sequence: CASKRTGDYGYTF.

The sample holds a few counts of this clonotype. This rearrangement joins TRBV6-1 to TRBJ2-7; 8 bases line up with TRBD1. The V segment lost 7 bases and the J segment 5 bases; nucleotides outside the gene matches: 16. The CDR3 covers 16 residues. Germline V gene data show CDR1 as MNHNS and CDR2 as SASEGT. In DNA, the CDR3 is TGTGCCAGCACCTCCCCTCCGGGACAGGCAAATAACGAGCAGTACTTC. This codes for CASTSPPGQANNEQYF.

About this clonotype itself: Relative to the germline gene, one junction end is altered; a read error may explain this. This chain uses TRBV5-1 with TRBJ1-1; 7 bases agree with TRBD1. CDR1 and CDR2 from the germline V gene are SGHRS and YFSETQ. The CDR3 contains 15 residues. The CDR3 DNA is TGCGCCAGCAGCTTGGGGACAGGCCCGAACTCTGAAGCTTTCTTT. Its protein is CASSLGTGPNSEAFF. Supplemented by reference TRBV5-1 and TRBJ1-1, the full variable domain reads KAGVTQTPRYLIKTRGQQVTLSCSPISGHRSVSWYQQTPGQGLQFLFEYFSETQRNKGNFPGRFSGRQFSNSRSEMNVSTLELGDSALYLCASSLGTGPNSEAFFGQGTRLTVV.

V gene TRBV25-1 combines with J gene TRBJ1-2, with unresolved D. Germline lookup yields CDR1 MGHDK and CDR2 SYGVNS. V lost 4 bases, J lost 2 bases, and 8 bases lay in between. The CDR3 covers 13 residues. The CDR3 DNA reads TGTGCCAGCAGTGTTACGACGAACTATGGCTACACCTTC. Its protein is CASSVTTNYGYTF.

In this sample, this clonotype turned up a few times. V usage is TRBV6-2 or TRBV6-3 and J usage is TRBJ2-3; TRBD2 matches at 10 bases. This CDR3 spans 15 amino acids. CDR1 and CDR2 from the germline V gene are MNHEY and SVGEGT. V was clipped by 6 bases and J by 8 bases; unmatched bases: 11. The DNA of the CDR3 is TGTGCCAGCAGCACAGCGGGAGGGCCCTCGGGTACGCAGTATTTT. Amino acids: CASSTAGGPSGTQYF.

The chain couples TRBV5-1 to TRBJ2-7, with 7 positions matching TRBD1. Germline loops: CDR1 SGHRS, CDR2 YFSETQ. The CDR3 contains 14 residues. V lost 6 bases and J lost 4; bases outside the gene matches: 10. The CDR3: CASTGDNRGYEQYF. The CDR3 DNA is TGCGCCAGCACCGGGGACAACAGGGGATACGAGCAGTACTTC.

The V and J genes are TRBV20-1 and TRBJ2-1; no clear D gene. CDR1 DFQATT and CDR2 SNEGSKA come from the germline V gene (reference sequence). The CDR3 sequence is 12 residues long. The CDR3 DNA sequence: TGCACCGCGCCGGACCTCTACAATGAGCAGTTCTTC. It yields the protein CTAPDLYNEQFF.

The chain combines TRBV7-6 with TRBJ2-2; D assignment may be TRBD1 or TRBD2 (5 bases each). The germline CDR1 and CDR2 sequences are SGHVS and FNYEAQ. The V and J ends lost 5 bases and 1 base respectively, with 11 bases between them. This CDR3 has 15 amino acids. The CDR3: CASSRGPLNTGELFF. Here the CDR3 DNA reads TGTGCCAGCAGCCGGGGACCCCTGAACACCGGGGAGCTGTTTTTT.

This clonotype has more than one count but fewer than ten. The V gene is TRBV18, the J gene TRBJ2-2; no clear D gene. This CDR3 has 14 residues. The V end was cut by 1 base, the J end by 1 base, with 4 bases between. Germline assignment: CDR1 KGHSH and CDR2 LQKENI. The CDR3 DNA follows: TGTGCCAGCTCACCACTCGAGAACACCGGGGAGCTGTTTTTT. Amino acids: CASSPLENTGELFF. The full variable domain, rest sourced from reference TRBV18 and TRBJ2-2, is NAGVMQNPRHLVRRRGQEARLRCSPMKGHSHVYWYRQLPEEGLKFMVYLQKENIIDESGMPKERFSAEFPKEGPSILRIQQVVRGDSAAYFCASSPLENTGELFFGEGSRLTVL.

The chain carries TRBV7-2 and TRBJ2-7; a possible D gene is TRBD1 (5 bases). V was clipped by 1 base and J by 6 bases, with 10 bases between them. The germline V gene has CDR1 SGHTA and CDR2 FQGNSA. The CDR3 has 13 residues. The CDR3 coding sequence is TGTGCCAGCAGCTTAGAGGGGTATTTCGAGCAGTACTTC. Translated, it gives CASSLEGYFEQYF.